This TCR beta chain was recorded in a study of blood T cell repertoires in COVID-19. The assay was immunoSEQ multiplex PCR, and TCRdb's table has in-frame clones only and misses some. The table includes approximately 240,000 clones, roughly 84% detected once. V shed 4 bases, J shed 3 bases, and the junction held 3 bases outside the gene matches. This CDR3 contains 13 residues. Germline CDR1 SQVTM, CDR2 ANQGSEA. This chain joins TRBV29-1 and TRBJ2-5; 9 bases map to TRBD1. The origin of this receptor is a woman aged 40 to 50 who had recovered from COVID-19. Sequencing was performed on peripheral blood. The CDR3 loop is CSVVRDREETQYF. CDR3 DNA sequence: TGCAGCGTTGTCCGGGACAGGGAAGAGACCCAGTACTTC. Looking up the rest from reference TRBV29-1 and TRBJ2-5 gives the full variable domain: SAVISQKPSRDICQRGTSLTIQCQVDSQVTMMFWYRQQPGQSLTLIATANQGSEATYESGFVIDKFPISRPNLTFSTLTVSNMSPEDSSIYLCSVVRDREETQYFGPGTRLLVL.